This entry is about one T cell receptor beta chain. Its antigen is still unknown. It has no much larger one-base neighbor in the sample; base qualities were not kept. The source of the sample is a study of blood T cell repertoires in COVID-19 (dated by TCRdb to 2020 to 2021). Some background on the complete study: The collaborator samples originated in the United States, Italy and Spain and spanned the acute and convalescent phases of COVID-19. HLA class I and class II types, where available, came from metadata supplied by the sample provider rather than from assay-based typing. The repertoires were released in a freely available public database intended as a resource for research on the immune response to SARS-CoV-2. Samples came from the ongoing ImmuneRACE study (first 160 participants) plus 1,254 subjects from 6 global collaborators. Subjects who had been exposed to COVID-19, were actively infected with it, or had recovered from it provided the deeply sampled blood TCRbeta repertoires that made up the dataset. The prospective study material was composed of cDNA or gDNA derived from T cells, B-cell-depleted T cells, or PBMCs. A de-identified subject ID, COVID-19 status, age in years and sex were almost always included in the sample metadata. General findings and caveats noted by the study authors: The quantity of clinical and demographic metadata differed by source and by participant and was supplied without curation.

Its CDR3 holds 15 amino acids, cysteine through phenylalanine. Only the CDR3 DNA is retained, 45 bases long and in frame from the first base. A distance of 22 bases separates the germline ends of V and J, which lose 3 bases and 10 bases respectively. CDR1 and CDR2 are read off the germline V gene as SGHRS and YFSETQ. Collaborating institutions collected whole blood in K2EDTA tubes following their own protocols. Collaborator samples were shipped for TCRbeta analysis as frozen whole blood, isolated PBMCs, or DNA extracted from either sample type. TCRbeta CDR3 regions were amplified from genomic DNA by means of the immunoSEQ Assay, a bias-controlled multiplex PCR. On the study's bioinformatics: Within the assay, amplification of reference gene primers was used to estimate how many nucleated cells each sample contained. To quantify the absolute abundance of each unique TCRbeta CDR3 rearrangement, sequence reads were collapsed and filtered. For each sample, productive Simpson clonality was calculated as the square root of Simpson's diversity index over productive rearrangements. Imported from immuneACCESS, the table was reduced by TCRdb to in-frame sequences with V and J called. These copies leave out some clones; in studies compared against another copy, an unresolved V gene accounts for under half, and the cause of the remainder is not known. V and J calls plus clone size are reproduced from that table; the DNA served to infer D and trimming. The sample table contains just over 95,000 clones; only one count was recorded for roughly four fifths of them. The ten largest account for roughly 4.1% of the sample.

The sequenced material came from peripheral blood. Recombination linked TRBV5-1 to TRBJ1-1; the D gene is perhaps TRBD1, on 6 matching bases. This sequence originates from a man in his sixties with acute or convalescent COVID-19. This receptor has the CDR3 CASSSYTGTYIGAFF. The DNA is TGCGCCAGCAGCTCCTACACCGGGACATATATCGGAGCTTTCTTT. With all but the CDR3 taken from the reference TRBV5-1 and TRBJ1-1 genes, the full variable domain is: KAGVTQTPRYLIKTRGQQVTLSCSPISGHRSVSWYQQTPGQGLQFLFEYFSETQRNKGNFPGRFSGRQFSNSRSEMNVSTLELGDSALYLCASSSYTGTYIGAFFGQGTRLTVV.